The 4 T cell receptor beta chains below come from one sample, sequenced in a study of blood T cell repertoires in COVID-19. Profiled with immunoSEQ multiplex PCR; TCRdb holds only in-frame clones, not every one. Among nearly 300,000 clones, less than 85% were seen once, and the ten largest hold 1.4% to 1.5%. Sequencing input: peripheral blood. The receptors derive from a human donor with COVID-19, enrolled during active disease. The donor label of this sample is uncertain.

The rearrangement uses TRBV30 and TRBJ2-3, with D hard to call. V lost 3 bases to trimming and J lost 2 bases, with 12 bases between them. The CDR3 sequence is 14 residues long. Germline CDR1 and CDR2: GTSNPN and SVGIG (reference sequence). As DNA, the CDR3 is TGTGCCTGGAGGGCGCGTGGGCCCACAGATACGCAGTATTTT. This sequence encodes CAWRARGPTDTQYF.

This clone was counted a few times. The chain uses TRBV10-2 and TRBJ1-4; D call uncertain. The CDR3 consists of 14 residues. The V end lost 0 bases, the J end lost 7 bases, and 9 bases lay between the germline ends. The germline CDR1 and CDR2 sequences are WSHSY and SAAADI. CDR3 bases: TGCGCCAGCAGTGAGTCGACTCTCGGTGAAAAACTGTTTTTT. It specifies CASSESTLGEKLFF.

This sequence joins TRBV9 and TRBJ2-5; 7 positions agree with TRBD1. Per germline, CDR1 SGDLS and CDR2 YYNGEE. The J segment lost 5 bases and the V segment lost 3 bases, leaving 10 bases of the junction unmatched. This CDR3 has 15 amino acids. The CDR3 DNA follows: TGTGCCAGCAGCGGAAGACAGGGTGTATGGGAGACCCAGTACTTC. Its translation: CASSGRQGVWETQYF.

The count of this clone is one. The CDR3 region is CASSSDQPQHF. The CDR3 nucleotides read TGTGCCAGCAGTTCGGATCAGCCCCAGCATTTT. The chain is built from TRBV28 and TRBJ1-5; no clear D. This CDR3 contains 11 residues. Germline-derived CDR1 and CDR2 are MDHEN and SYDVKM. V lost 4 bases and J lost 5, with 3 bases in between.